Below, 14 T cell receptor beta chains from the same sample are listed, as sequenced in a study of T cell repertoires in cytomegalovirus infection. MiXCR, run by TCRdb on the reads, gives a single entry per CDR3 protein. The table lists 100,000 to 150,000 distinct CDR3 sequences, around 32% of them singletons, with about 54% in the top ten. These TCRs are of unknown antigen specificity. The specimen was CD8+ T cells from cultured PBMCs, collected from culture after CMV antigen stimulation. The receptor set was obtained from a human donor in good health (CMV status not recorded). Some clones in this sample may be carry-over from other donors' samples.

The CDR3 coding sequence is TGTGCCACCAGACAGCCAACCGGGGAGCTGTTTTTT. Protein: CATRQPTGELFF. This chain uses TRBV15 with TRBJ2-2; no clear D gene. CDR1 and CDR2 from the germline V gene are LNHNV and YYDKDF (reference sequence). V lost 6 bases, J lost 5 bases, and 7 bases lay in between. CDR3 length: 12 residues. Variable domain in full (rest from reference TRBV15 and TRBJ2-2): DAMVIQNPRYQVTQFGKPVTLSCSQTLNHNVMYWYQQKSSQAPKLLFHYYDKDFNNEADTPDNFQSRRPNTSFCFLDIRSPGLGDTAMYLCATRQPTGELFFGEGSRLTVL.

The chain carries TRBV6-4 and TRBJ2-1, with TRBD2 matching 11 bases. Germline V CDR1 and CDR2: MRHNA, SNTAGT. Losses at the gene ends were 0 bases for V and 2 bases for J; bases not matched to a gene: 0. This CDR3 contains 16 residues. CDR3 loop: CASSDSTSGAYNEQFF. DNA for the CDR3: TGTGCCAGCAGTGACTCGACTAGCGGGGCCTACAATGAGCAGTTCTTC.

The chain links TRBV27 to TRBJ2-3, with unresolved D. This CDR3 contains 13 residues. V lost 1 base to trimming and J lost 2 bases, with 4 bases between them. Germline V gene data show CDR1 as MNHEY and CDR2 as SMNVEV (reference sequence). In DNA, the CDR3 is TGTGCCAGCAGTTTATGGTCCACAGATACGCAGTATTTT. Protein: CASSLWSTDTQYF.

The CDR3 reads CASSQLSGKETQYF. The CDR3 coding sequence is TGCGCCAGCAGCCAATTGTCCGGGAAAGAGACCCAGTACTTC. The J gene is TRBJ2-5, the V gene TRBV4-1, with a possible D match to TRBD2 (5 bases). Germline V gene data show CDR1 as MGHRA and CDR2 as YSYEKL. The CDR3 spans 14 residues. V lost 2 bases to trimming and J lost 3 bases, with 10 bases between them.

This clonotype was seen a single time. As DNA, the CDR3 is TGTGCCAGCAGCCTGGGGGGCTCCAACTACGAGCAGTACTTC. Translated: CASSLGGSNYEQYF. The chain carries TRBV9 and TRBJ2-7; D may match TRBD1 or TRBD2 (6 bases each). V shed 4 bases and J shed 3 bases, with 14 bases lying between them. Per germline, CDR1 SGDLS and CDR2 YYNGEE. CDR3 length: 14 residues.

This clonotype was seen ten or more times. V gene TRBV7-6 combines with J gene TRBJ1-2, with TRBD1 identical over 12 bases. With 4 bases clipped from V and 7 bases from J, the junction kept 7 bases outside the gene matches. This CDR3 comprises 15 residues. CDR1 and CDR2 (germline): SGHVS, FNYEAQ. The CDR3 sequence is CASSSTGTGGFGYTF. As DNA, the CDR3 is TGTGCCAGCAGCTCAACCGGGACAGGGGGCTTTGGCTACACCTTC.

This clonotype has a handful of counts. The chain carries TRBV9 and TRBJ1-1, with D perhaps matching TRBD1 (5 bases). Germline loops: CDR1 SGDLS, CDR2 YYNGEE. Trimming removed 3 bases at V and 3 bases at J, with 12 bases between. The CDR3 spans 14 residues. CDR3 region: CASSAGTEDTEAFF. As DNA, the CDR3 is TGTGCCAGCAGCGCTGGGACGGAGGACACTGAAGCTTTCTTT.

The chain combines TRBV27 with TRBJ2-7; 9 nucleotides match TRBD1. Trimming at V came to 5 bases and at J to 6 bases, leaving 5 bases not matched to a gene. Germline CDR1 reads MNHEY; CDR2 reads SMNVEV (reference sequence). The CDR3 consists of 13 residues. The chain's CDR3 is CASSTPTGGEQYF. The CDR3 DNA reads as TGTGCCAGCAGTACTCCGACAGGGGGCGAGCAGTACTTC.

In regard to this clonotype: This may be a read error, as it is one base from a much larger clone. The CDR3 loop is CSAGTASTDTRYF. CDR3 coding DNA: TGCAGCGCCGGGACAGCGTCCACAGATACGCGGTATTTT. The genes are TRBV29-1 and TRBJ2-3, with 7 positions matching TRBD1. Per the germline V gene, CDR1 is SQVTM and CDR2 is ANQGSEA. The CDR3 is 13 residues long.

This clonotype was detected only a few times. The J gene is TRBJ2-7, the V gene TRBV5-6; TRBD1 aligns across 7 bases. The V and J ends lost 0 bases and 1 base, in that order; junction bases with no gene match: 1. The CDR3 consists of 14 residues. Germline V gene data show CDR1 as SGHDT and CDR2 as YYEEEE. The DNA of the CDR3 is TGTGCCAGCAGCTTGGAGGGACAGTCCTACGAGCAGTACTTC. Amino acid sequence: CASSLEGQSYEQYF.

This rearrangement joins TRBV7-3 to TRBJ2-5, with D tentatively TRBD2 (7 bases). CDR1 and CDR2 (germline): SGHTA, FQGTGA. With 2 bases removed from V and 6 bases from J, the gap between germline ends came to 13 bases. This CDR3 is built from 14 residues. The CDR3 here is CASSLGGGAKTQYF. The CDR3 DNA sequence: TGTGCCAGCAGCTTAGGAGGGGGGGCAAAGACCCAGTACTTC.

V is TRBV27 and J is TRBJ1-2, with no clear D. V lost 5 bases and J 5 bases, leaving 12 bases between the germline ends. The CDR3 spans 13 residues. CDR1 is MNHEY and CDR2 is SMNVEV in the germline V gene (reference sequence). CDR3 sequence: CASSPWTEYGYTF. CDR3 nucleotides: TGTGCCAGCAGTCCCTGGACGGAATATGGCTACACCTTC.

This clonotype was observed a few times. The chain links TRBV20-1 to TRBJ1-4; tentative D call: TRBD1 (6 bases). This CDR3 comprises 14 residues. The V gene's germline CDR1 is DFQATT and CDR2 SNEGSKA (reference sequence). V was shortened by 3 bases and J by 8 bases, with 16 bases between the two germline ends. CDR3 nucleotide sequence: TGCAGTGCTAGTAGGCAGGGGCGGGAAGAAAAACTGTTTTTT. This codes for CSASRQGREEKLFF.

This chain uses TRBV27 with TRBJ2-7, with 16 bases aligning to TRBD2. Germline lookup yields CDR1 MNHEY and CDR2 SMNVEV (reference sequence). This CDR3 region has 16 residues. V lost 5 bases, J lost 2 bases, and 3 bases stayed unmatched. CDR3: CASSHGTSGGAYEQYF. In nucleotides, the CDR3 is TGTGCCAGCAGTCATGGGACTAGCGGGGGGGCCTACGAGCAGTACTTC.